A selection of T cell receptor beta chains follows, all from one sample in a study of shared clonotypes between healthy human individuals. The repertoire was sequenced with immunoSEQ multiplex PCR; TCRdb's copy has only in-frame clones and lacks some. The sample lists 100,000 or so clones, just over 65% seen once, with approximately 23% in the top ten. The sequencing sample was made of memory CD8+ T cells sorted from blood. These receptors all come from a woman aged 30 to 39 in good health. The CDR3 runs from the conserved cysteine through the conserved F or W.

J gene,V gene,CDR3 protein
TRBJ2-7,TRBV12-5,CASGPDGISYEQYF
TRBJ2-1,TRBV5-1,CASSRIPRGFGNEQFF
TRBJ1-1,TRBV9,CASSVASASEAFF
TRBJ2-7,TRBV5-6,CASSLLLAGVEYEQYF
TRBJ1-2,TRBV9,CASSTIYGYTF
TRBJ2-6,TRBV2,CASSGSPYSGANVLTF
TRBJ1-1,TRBV10-1,CASSQIGGSEAFF
TRBJ2-1,TRBV19,CASLTLAGNVNEQFF
TRBJ2-1,TRBV9,CASSGNIDGYNEQFF
TRBJ2-3,TRBV27,CASRFGGVDTQYF
TRBJ2-3,TRBV6-1,CASSDLFSLAGVTDTQYF
TRBJ2-3,TRBV28,CASSWTSGTDTQYF
TRBJ2-2,TRBV10-3,CAIPRIQGANTGELFF
TRBJ2-7,TRBV5-1,CASSIGQGSYEQYF
TRBJ2-1,TRBV13,CASSVLLNEQFF
TRBJ1-2,TRBV2,CASNSNYGYTF
TRBJ2-3,TRBV25-1,CASSEGGQGLGSADTQYF
TRBJ2-2,TRBV28,CASSRDSFTGELFF
TRBJ2-3,TRBV10-1,CASSGGLAGGFTDTQYF
TRBJ2-7,TRBV15,CATSSKGQGWDEQYF
TRBJ2-7,TRBV29-1,CSVDGDRPSEQYF
TRBJ2-7,TRBV13,CASSSNGGRDSYEQYF
TRBJ1-5,TRBV14,CASSQDAVRQHF
TRBJ1-1,TRBV7-2,CASSIVDTEAFF
TRBJ2-5,TRBV5-6,CASSLRDSNSQETQYF
TRBJ2-7,TRBV2,CAIRWRTSEPYEQYF